This is a list of T cell receptor beta chains from one sample in a study of OX40 agonist ivuxolimab in advanced cancers. Method: immunoSEQ multiplex PCR; TCRdb's copy keeps in-frame clones and lacks some. The table has 90,000 to 100,000 clones, 95% to 96% seen once. This sample comprised CD4+ or CD8+ T cells sorted from blood, obtained in a trial of the OX40 agonist ivuxolimab. The receptor source for this set is an adult with an advanced solid tumor such as melanoma, head and neck, liver or kidney cancer. The CDR3 runs from the conserved cysteine through the conserved F or W. A D gene is named only where the DNA matches it firmly. Clone size is shown for a subset of rows, as once, few, many or a class of expanded clone.

TRBJ2-1	TRBV19	.	.	TGTGCCAGTAGTCAGGGTAATGAGCAGTTCTTC	CASSQGNEQFF
TRBJ2-7	TRBV13	.	TRBD2	TGTGCCAGCAGCCTTGGGTGGGCGGGAGCTTCCAGCTCCTACGAGCAGTACTTC	CASSLGWAGASSSYEQYF
TRBJ2-1	TRBV5-1	.	.	TGCGCCAGCAGCACGGACTGGAGCTCCTACAATGAGCAGTTCTTC	CASSTDWSSYNEQFF
TRBJ1-5	TRBV28	.	.	TGTGCCAGCAGTTTAGAGGAAGGGGGTAGCAATCAGCCCCAGCATTTT	CASSLEEGGSNQPQHF
TRBJ2-7	TRBV4-3	.	.	TGCGCCAGCAGCCAAGATCGTGGGGTGGCCTACGAGCAGTACTTC	CASSQDRGVAYEQYF
TRBJ1-1	TRBV27	.	TRBD1	TGTGCCAGCAGTGTGGACAGGGGCACTGAAGCTTTCTTT	CASSVDRGTEAFF
TRBJ1-2	TRBV4-1	.	.	TGCGCCAGCAGCCAAGAAGGGATTGGCTACACCTTC	CASSQEGIGYTF
TRBJ2-7	TRBV5-6	.	.	TGTGCCAGCAGCCTTCGGATTGGAACGGGCTACGAGCAGTACTTC	CASSLRIGTGYEQYF
TRBJ1-1	TRBV7-9	.	TRBD1	TGTGCCAGCAGCCCTACAGGGGCGGGCACTGAAGCTTTCTTT	CASSPTGAGTEAFF
TRBJ1-5	TRBV5-8	.	.	TGTGCCAGCAGCTTGGGAGGGGGTAGCAATCAGCCCCAGCATTTT	CASSLGGGSNQPQHF
TRBJ2-2	TRBV6-1	once	.	TGTGCCACTGGGGCCAACACCGGGGAGCTGTTTTTT	CATGANTGELFF
TRBJ1-2	TRBV5-6	.	.	TGTGCCAGCAGCTTGGACGGAATGGCTGGGACCTTC	CASSLDGMAGTF
TRBJ1-1	TRBV25-1	.	.	TGTGCCAGCAGTGAATTGAGGGGAGCTCACACTGAAGCTTTCTTT	CASSELRGAHTEAFF
TRBJ2-7	TRBV11-2	.	.	TGTGCCAGCAGCTTCTCCTACGAGCAGTACTTC	CASSFSYEQYF
TRBJ2-2	TRBV27	.	.	TGTGCCAGCAGTTTAGTGTCGCAGGTGGGGACCGGGGAGCTGTTTTTT	CASSLVSQVGTGELFF
TRBJ2-7	TRBV21-1	.	.	TGTGCCAGCAGCAAATCCTACGAGCAGTACTTC	CASSKSYEQYF
TRBJ2-7	TRBV9	.	TRBD1	TGTGCCAGCAGCCTGGGACAGGGGTACGAGCAGTACTTC	CASSLGQGYEQYF
TRBJ2-5	TRBV28	once	.	TGTGCCAGCAGTTTGTTTAGTGGAGAGACCCAGTACTTC	CASSLFSGETQYF
TRBJ2-2	TRBV11-2	.	.	TGTGCCAGCAGCTTAGTATTGGTCCTTTTCACCGGGGAGCTGTTTTTT	CASSLVLVLFTGELFF
TRBJ2-1	TRBV27	.	.	TGTGCCAGCAGTTGGGACCCCGCTGGCAATGAGCAGTTCTTC	CASSWDPAGNEQFF
TRBJ2-2	TRBV11-2	once	.	TGTGCCAGCAGCTCAAACCACGGGGAGCTGTTTTTT	CASSSNHGELFF
TRBJ2-3	TRBV7-9	.	.	TGTGCCAGCAGCTTAGATGCCAGGGGGACTCAGCTCTTT	CASSLDARGTQLF
TRBJ2-7	TRBV7-2	.	TRBD1	TGTGCCAGCAGCTTAGGGGGACAGGCTCTCTACGAGCAGTACTTC	CASSLGGQALYEQYF
TRBJ1-1	TRBV2	.	.	TGTGCCAGCACAGGAGAAAACACTGAAGCTTTCTTT	CASTGENTEAFF
TRBJ2-2	TRBV28	.	.	TGTGCCAGCAGTTCCGGCTACAGGGACACCGGGGAGCTGTTTTTT	CASSSGYRDTGELFF
TRBJ1-1	TRBV11-3	.	.	TGTGCCAGCTCAAAAGGAAACACTGAAGCTTTCTTT	CASSKGNTEAFF
TRBJ2-3	TRBV9	.	.	TGTGCCAGCAGCCCCCACCTGACAGGAGGGCTGGATACGCAGTATTTT	CASSPHLTGGLDTQYF
TRBJ1-1	TRBV30	.	.	TGTGCCTGGAGTGTAGGCGGGAACACTGAAGCTTTCTTT	CAWSVGGNTEAFF
TRBJ2-7	TRBV9	.	TRBD2	TGTGCCAGCAGCGTAGGGACTAGCGGCGAGCAGTACTTC	CASSVGTSGEQYF
TRBJ2-1	TRBV5-6	.	TRBD2	TGTGCCAGCAGCTTGGGCCTAGCGGGATACTACAATGAGCAGTTCTTC	CASSLGLAGYYNEQFF
TRBJ1-2	TRBV18	.	.	TGTGCCAGCTCAGAATCTTCGGCCCAGACCCCTATCGGCTACACCTTC	CASSESSAQTPIGYTF
TRBJ2-1	TRBV7-8	.	TRBD2	TGTGCCAGCAGCTTAGAGGGGACTAGCGGGGGGACTTACAATGAGCAGTTCTTC	CASSLEGTSGGTYNEQFF
TRBJ1-4	TRBV28	.	.	TGTGCCAGCAGCCCCCCAGCGGGGGAGAAACTGTTTTTT	CASSPPAGEKLFF
TRBJ1-4	TRBV7-8	few	.	TGTGCCAGCAGCTTAGCGGGGGGGAAGGATGAAAAACTGTTTTTT	CASSLAGGKDEKLFF
TRBJ1-2	TRBV11-1	.	.	TGTGCCAGCAGCCCGGCGGGGAGGCCCTATGGCTACACCTTC	CASSPAGRPYGYTF
TRBJ1-1	TRBV29-1	.	.	TGCAGCGTCCGGACGGACATGAACACTGAAGCTTTCTTT	CSVRTDMNTEAFF
TRBJ2-7	TRBV5-1	once	.	TGCGCCAGCAGCCCCCGGGACGGCAGTCTCTACGAGCAGTACTTC	CASSPRDGSLYEQYF
TRBJ2-7	TRBV7-9	once	.	TGTGCCAGCAGCCTTGGAACGGGTTACGAGCAGTACTTC	CASSLGTGYEQYF
TRBJ2-7	TRBV11-2	.	.	TGTGCCAGCAGCTTATACTCCGACGAGCAGTACTTC	CASSLYSDEQYF
TRBJ2-7	TRBV7-6	.	TRBD2	TGTGCCAGCAGCTTAGGAGTAGCGGGAAGCTCCTACGAGCAGTACTTC	CASSLGVAGSSYEQYF
TRBJ2-3	TRBV28	.	TRBD2	TGTGCCAGCAGCCGACCACTAGCGGGGAGCACAGATACGCAGTATTTT	CASSRPLAGSTDTQYF
TRBJ2-5	TRBV19	.	.	TGTGCCAGTAGTACCTCCGAACAGTTCCAAGAGACCCAGTACTTC	CASSTSEQFQETQYF
TRBJ1-4	TRBV6-5	.	.	TGTGCCAGCAGTTACGGTGGCAGCTCTAATGAAAAACTGTTTTTT	CASSYGGSSNEKLFF
TRBJ2-7	TRBV12-5	once	.	TGTGCTAGTGGTTTGGCGATACAGGGCTCCTACGAGCAGTACTTC	CASGLAIQGSYEQYF
TRBJ1-1	TRBV6-5	.	.	TGTGCCAGCAACAGGGTGGGGGCAATGAACACTGAAGCTTTCTTT	CASNRVGAMNTEAFF
TRBJ2-5	TRBV7-7	.	.	TGTGCCAGCAGCTTCCGTCAGGGAGGAGAGACCCAGTACTTC	CASSFRQGGETQYF
TRBJ2-7	TRBV27	.	.	TGTGCCAGCAGTCTTTCGGGATACGAGCAGTACTTC	CASSLSGYEQYF
TRBJ2-7	TRBV4-3	.	TRBD2	TGCGCCAGCAGCCAAGATCGACTAGCGGGAGACGAGCAGTACTTC	CASSQDRLAGDEQYF
TRBJ2-1	TRBV25-1	once	TRBD2	TGTGCCAGCAGCTTGCTAGCGGGAGGTCGGTATGAGCAGTTCTTC	CASSLLAGGRYEQFF
TRBJ2-1	TRBV11-2	once	.	TGTGCCAGCAGCCCGGATTATGAGCAGTTCTTC	CASSPDYEQFF